This TCR beta chain was found in a study of Graves' ophthalmopathy and Graves' hyperthyroidism. Findings and caveats of the study: Most thyroid clonotypes expanded beyond 0.001 frequency were also found in blood. Sensitivity reached approximately 89% and specificity almost 83% for a 13-signature model separating ophthalmopathy from stable hyperthyroidism.

Ten or more counts support this clonotype. Its antigen is currently unknown. Other autoimmune disease, uncontrolled infection, pregnancy and lactation led to exclusion. It was on clinical symptoms, serum thyroxine, TRAb, thyroid ultrasound and orbital computed tomography that diagnosis relied. From RNA, the CDR3 regions of TCR beta chains were amplified and sequenced. HTBI-primed first-round RT-PCR preceded second-round multiplex PCR. TCRdb re-called the multiplex PCR reads with MiXCR, one entry per CDR3 protein. The data hold around 1.1 million distinct CDR3 sequences, with around a third observed a single time. The germline V and J ends were trimmed by 0 bases and 6 bases, with 12 bases remaining between them. The CDR3 extends over 14 amino acids. The germline V gene has CDR1 LNHNV and CDR2 YYDKDF (reference sequence).

The sequencing input was peripheral blood or thyroid tissue (not recorded which). The source is an adult man with Graves' hyperthyroidism. The chain recombines TRBV15 with TRBJ2-7, with D possibly matching TRBD2 (5 bases). CDR3 sequence reads: CATSRERVVSEQYF. The DNA for the CDR3 is TGTGCCACCAGCAGAGAGAGGGTTGTGAGCGAGCAGTACTTC.